This T cell receptor beta chain was recorded in a study of blood T cell repertoires in COVID-19. Study-wide context: The analysed material was cDNA or gDNA that came from T cells, B-cell-depleted T cells, or PBMCs.

The germline V gene encodes CDR1 SGHTA and CDR2 FQGNSA. J gave up 4 bases and V 4 bases, and 6 bases lay outside the gene matches. CDR3 length equals 15 residues. Original processing methods: Reference gene primers were amplified, and this amplification served to estimate nucleated cell counts. The data were produced by immunoSEQ multiplex PCR, yet TCRdb's version contains in-frame clones alone and is incomplete. The DNA gave D and trimming, while V, J and clone size come from that table. The profile shows around 250,000 clones, around 85% of them singletons. Adults between about 18 and 95 years of age took part from under 30 US areas. Participants' reported clinical history set cohort assignment.

The sample was PBMCs or T cells enriched from blood (not recorded which). The receptor comes from a woman aged 45-60 years who had recovered from COVID-19. The chain carries TRBV7-2 and TRBJ2-5, with TRBD2 identical over 10 bases. This chain's CDR3 is CASSSAGLAVETQYF. The CDR3 coding sequence is TGTGCCAGCAGCTCAGCTGGACTAGCGGTAGAGACCCAGTACTTC. Filled out from reference TRBV7-2 and TRBJ2-5, the complete variable domain reads GAGVSQSPSNKVTEKGKDVELRCDPISGHTALYWYRQSLGQGLEFLIYFQGNSAPDKSGLPSDRFSAERTGGSVSTLTIQRTQQEDSAVYLCASSSAGLAVETQYFGPGTRLLVL.